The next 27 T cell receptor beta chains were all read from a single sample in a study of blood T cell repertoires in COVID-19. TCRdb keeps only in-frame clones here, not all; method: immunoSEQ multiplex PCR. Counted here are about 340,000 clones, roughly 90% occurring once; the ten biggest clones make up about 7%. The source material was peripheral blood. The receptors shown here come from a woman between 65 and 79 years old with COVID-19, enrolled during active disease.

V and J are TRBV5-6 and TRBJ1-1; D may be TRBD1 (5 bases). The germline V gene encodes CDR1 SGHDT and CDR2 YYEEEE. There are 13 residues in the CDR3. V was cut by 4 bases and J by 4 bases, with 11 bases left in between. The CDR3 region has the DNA TGTGCCAGCAGCCCGGATGGGGCCACTGAAGCTTTCTTT. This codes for CASSPDGATEAFF.

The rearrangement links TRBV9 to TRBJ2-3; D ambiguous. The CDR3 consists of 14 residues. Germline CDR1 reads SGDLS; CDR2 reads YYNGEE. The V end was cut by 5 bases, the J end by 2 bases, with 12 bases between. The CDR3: CASSPRVHTDTQYF. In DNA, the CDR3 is TGTGCCAGCAGTCCCCGGGTACACACAGATACGCAGTATTTT.

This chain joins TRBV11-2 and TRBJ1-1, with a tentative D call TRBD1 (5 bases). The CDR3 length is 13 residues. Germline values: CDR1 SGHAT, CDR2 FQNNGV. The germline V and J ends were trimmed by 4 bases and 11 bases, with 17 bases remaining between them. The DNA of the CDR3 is TGTGCCAGCAGCTCCCGGGGGGGGGAGATGGCTTTCTTT. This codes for CASSSRGGEMAFF.

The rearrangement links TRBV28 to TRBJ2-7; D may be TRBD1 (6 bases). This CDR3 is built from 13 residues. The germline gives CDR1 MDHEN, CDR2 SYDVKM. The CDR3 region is CVTAQGGSYEQYF. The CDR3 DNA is TGTGTCACAGCACAGGGCGGCTCCTACGAGCAGTACTTC.

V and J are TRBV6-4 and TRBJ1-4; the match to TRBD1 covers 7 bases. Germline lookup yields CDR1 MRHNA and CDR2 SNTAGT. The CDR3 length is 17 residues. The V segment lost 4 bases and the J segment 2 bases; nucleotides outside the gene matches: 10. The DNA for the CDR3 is TGTGCCAGCAGTGCCCTCACAGGGGAAGCGACTAATGAAAAACTGTTTTTT. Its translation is CASSALTGEATNEKLFF.

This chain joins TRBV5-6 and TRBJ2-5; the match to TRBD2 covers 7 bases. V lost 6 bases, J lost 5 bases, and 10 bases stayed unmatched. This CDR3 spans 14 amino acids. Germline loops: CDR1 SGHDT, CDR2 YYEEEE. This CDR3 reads CASTPELARETQYF. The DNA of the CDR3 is TGTGCCAGCACCCCAGAACTAGCGAGGGAGACCCAGTACTTC.

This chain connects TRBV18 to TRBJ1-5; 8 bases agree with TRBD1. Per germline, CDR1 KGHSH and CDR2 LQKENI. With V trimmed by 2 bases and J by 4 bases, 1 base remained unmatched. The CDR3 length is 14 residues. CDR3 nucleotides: TGTGCCAGCTCACCAACAGGGGGGAATCAGCCCCAGCATTTT. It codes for CASSPTGGNQPQHF.

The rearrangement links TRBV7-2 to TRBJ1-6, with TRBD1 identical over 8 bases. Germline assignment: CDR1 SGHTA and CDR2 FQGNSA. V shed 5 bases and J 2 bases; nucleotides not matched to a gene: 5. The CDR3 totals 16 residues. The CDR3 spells CASSLQQGAYNSPLHF. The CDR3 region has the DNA TGTGCCAGCAGCCTACAACAGGGGGCCTATAATTCACCCCTCCACTTT.

CDR3 nucleotide sequence: TGTGCCACCAGCAGAGATAACACCGCAACTAATGAAAAACTGTTTTTT. This translates into CATSRDNTATNEKLFF. V gene TRBV15 combines with J gene TRBJ1-4, with D uncertain. CDR1 is LNHNV and CDR2 is YYDKDF in the germline V gene (reference sequence). This CDR3 region has 16 residues. V was clipped by 0 bases and J by 0 bases, with 8 bases between them.

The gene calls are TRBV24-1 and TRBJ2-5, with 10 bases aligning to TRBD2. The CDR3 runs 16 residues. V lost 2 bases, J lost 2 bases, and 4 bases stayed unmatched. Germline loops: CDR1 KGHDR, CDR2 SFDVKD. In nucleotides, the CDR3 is TGTGCCACCAGTGATTGGGAAGCGGGGGGGCAAGAGACCCAGTACTTC. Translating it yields CATSDWEAGGQETQYF.

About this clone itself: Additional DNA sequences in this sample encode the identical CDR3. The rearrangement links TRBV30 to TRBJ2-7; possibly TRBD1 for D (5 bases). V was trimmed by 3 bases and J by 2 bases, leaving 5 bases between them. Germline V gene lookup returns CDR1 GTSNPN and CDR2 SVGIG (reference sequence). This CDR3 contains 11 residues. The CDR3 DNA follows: TGTGCCTGGAGCAGGGCCTACGAGCAGTACTTC. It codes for CAWSRAYEQYF.

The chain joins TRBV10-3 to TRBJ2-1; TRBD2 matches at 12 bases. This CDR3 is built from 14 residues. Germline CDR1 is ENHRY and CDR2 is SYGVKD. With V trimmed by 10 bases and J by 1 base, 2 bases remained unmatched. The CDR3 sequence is CATSGGASYNEQFF. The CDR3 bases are TGTGCCACTAGCGGGGGGGCATCCTACAATGAGCAGTTCTTC.

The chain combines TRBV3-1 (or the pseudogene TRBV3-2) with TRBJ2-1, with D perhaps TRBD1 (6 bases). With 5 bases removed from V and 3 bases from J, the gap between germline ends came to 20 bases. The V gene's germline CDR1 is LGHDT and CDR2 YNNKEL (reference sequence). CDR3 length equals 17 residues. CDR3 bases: TGTGCCAGCAGCACAAGCAAGACAGGCGGAATCTACAATGAGCAGTTCTTC. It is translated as CASSTSKTGGIYNEQFF.

Here the CDR3 DNA reads TGTGCCAGCAGCTTCGCACAGGGGGCCTACGAGCAGTACTTC. Protein sequence: CASSFAQGAYEQYF. The chain has TRBV5-6 and TRBJ2-7; 8 nucleotides agree with TRBD1. CDR3 size: 14 residues. V was pared by 2 bases and J by 2 bases, with 3 bases of the junction left unmatched. Germline CDR1 is SGHDT and CDR2 is YYEEEE.

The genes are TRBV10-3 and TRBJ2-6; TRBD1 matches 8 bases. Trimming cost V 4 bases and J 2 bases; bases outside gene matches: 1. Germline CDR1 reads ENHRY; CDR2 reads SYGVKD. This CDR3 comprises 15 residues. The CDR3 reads CAISADRAGANVLTF. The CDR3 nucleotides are TGTGCCATCAGTGCGGACAGGGCTGGGGCCAACGTCCTGACTTTC.

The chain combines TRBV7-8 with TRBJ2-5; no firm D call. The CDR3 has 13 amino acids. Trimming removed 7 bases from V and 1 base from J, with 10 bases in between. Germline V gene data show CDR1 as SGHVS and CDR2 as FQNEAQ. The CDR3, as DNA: TGTGCCAGCACCCGAGACATCCAAGAGACCCAGTACTTC. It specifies CASTRDIQETQYF.

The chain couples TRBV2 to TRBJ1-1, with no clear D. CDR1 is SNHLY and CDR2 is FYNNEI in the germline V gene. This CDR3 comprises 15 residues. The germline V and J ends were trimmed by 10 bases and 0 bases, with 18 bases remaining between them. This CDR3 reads CATKSGSSLNTEAFF. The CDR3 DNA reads TGTGCCACCAAGTCGGGGAGCAGCTTGAACACTGAAGCTTTCTTT. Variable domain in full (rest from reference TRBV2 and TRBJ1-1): EPEVTQTPSHQVTQMGQEVILRCVPISNHLYFYWYRQILGQKVEFLVSFYNNEISEKSEIFDDQFSVERPDGSNFTLKIRSTKLEDSAMYFCATKSGSSLNTEAFFGQGTRLTVV.

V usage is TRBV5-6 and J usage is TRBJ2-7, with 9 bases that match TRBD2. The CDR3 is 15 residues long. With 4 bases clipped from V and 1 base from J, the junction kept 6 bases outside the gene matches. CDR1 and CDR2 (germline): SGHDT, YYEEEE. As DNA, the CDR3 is TGTGCCAGCAGCCCCTTAGCGGGGGATTCCTACGAGCAGTACTTC. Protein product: CASSPLAGDSYEQYF.

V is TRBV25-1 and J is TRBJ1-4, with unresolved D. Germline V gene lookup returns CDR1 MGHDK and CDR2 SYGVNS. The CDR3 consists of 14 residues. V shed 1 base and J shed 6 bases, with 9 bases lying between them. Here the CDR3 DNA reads TGTGCCAGCAGTGAATTTCGGAGGGATGAAAAACTGTTTTTT. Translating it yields CASSEFRRDEKLFF.

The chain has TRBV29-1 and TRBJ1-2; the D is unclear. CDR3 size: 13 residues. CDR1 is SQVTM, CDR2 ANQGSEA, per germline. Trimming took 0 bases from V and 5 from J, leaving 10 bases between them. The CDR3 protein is CSVEDGGRYGYTF. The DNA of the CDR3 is TGCAGCGTTGAAGATGGAGGTCGGTATGGCTACACCTTC.

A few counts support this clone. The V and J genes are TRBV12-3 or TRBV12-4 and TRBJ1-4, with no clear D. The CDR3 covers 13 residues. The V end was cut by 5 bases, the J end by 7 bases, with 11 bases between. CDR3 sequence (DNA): TGTGCCAGCAGTACATACCAGCGTGAAAAACTGTTTTTT. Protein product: CASSTYQREKLFF.

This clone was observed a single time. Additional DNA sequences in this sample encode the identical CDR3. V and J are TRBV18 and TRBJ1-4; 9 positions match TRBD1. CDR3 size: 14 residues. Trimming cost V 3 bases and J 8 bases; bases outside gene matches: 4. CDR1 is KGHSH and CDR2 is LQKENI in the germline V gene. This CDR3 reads CASSPGTGNEKLFF. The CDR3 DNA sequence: TGTGCCAGCTCACCTGGGACAGGGAACGAAAAACTGTTTTTT.

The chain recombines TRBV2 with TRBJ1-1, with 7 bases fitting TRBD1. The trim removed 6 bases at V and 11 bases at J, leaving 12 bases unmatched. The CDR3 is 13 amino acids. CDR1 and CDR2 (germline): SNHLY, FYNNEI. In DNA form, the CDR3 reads TGTGCCAGCAGCTCCGGGACAGTCCCCAACGCTTTCTTT. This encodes CASSSGTVPNAFF. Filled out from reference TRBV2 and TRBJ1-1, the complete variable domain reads EPEVTQTPSHQVTQMGQEVILRCVPISNHLYFYWYRQILGQKVEFLVSFYNNEISEKSEIFDDQFSVERPDGSNFTLKIRSTKLEDSAMYFCASSSGTVPNAFFGQGTRLTVV.

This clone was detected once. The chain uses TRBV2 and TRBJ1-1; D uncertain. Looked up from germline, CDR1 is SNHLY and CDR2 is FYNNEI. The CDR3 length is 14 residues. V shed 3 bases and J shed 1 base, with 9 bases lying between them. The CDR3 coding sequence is TGTGCCAGCAGTGAGGAGGGAAAGAACACTGAAGCTTTCTTT. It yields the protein CASSEEGKNTEAFF.

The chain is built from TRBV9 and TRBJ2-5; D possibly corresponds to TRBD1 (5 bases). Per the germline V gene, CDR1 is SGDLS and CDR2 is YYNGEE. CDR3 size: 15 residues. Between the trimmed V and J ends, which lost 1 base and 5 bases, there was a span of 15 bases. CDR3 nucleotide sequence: TGTGCCAGCAGCGTACAGGGTAGTGGGCGCGAGACCCAGTACTTC. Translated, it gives CASSVQGSGRETQYF.

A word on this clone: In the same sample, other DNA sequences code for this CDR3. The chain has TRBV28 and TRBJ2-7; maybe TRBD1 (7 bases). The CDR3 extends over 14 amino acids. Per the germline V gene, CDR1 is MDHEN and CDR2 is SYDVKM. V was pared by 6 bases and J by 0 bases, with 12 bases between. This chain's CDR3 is CASSFQGGSYEQYF. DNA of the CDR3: TGTGCCAGCAGCTTCCAGGGGGGCTCCTACGAGCAGTACTTC.

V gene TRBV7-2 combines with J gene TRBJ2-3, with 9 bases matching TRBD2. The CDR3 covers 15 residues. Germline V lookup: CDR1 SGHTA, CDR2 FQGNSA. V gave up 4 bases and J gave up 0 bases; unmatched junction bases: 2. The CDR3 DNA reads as TGTGCCAGCAGCTCCGCGGGGGGGAGCACAGATACGCAGTATTTT. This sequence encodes CASSSAGGSTDTQYF.